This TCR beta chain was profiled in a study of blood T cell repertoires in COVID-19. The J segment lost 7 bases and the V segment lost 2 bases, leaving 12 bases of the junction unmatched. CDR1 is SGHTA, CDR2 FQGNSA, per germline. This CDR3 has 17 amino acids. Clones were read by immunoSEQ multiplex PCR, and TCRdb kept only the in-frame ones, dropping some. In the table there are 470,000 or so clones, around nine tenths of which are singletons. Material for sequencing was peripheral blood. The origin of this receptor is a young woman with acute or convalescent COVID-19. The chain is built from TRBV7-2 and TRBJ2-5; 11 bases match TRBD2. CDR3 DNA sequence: TGTGCCAGCAGCTTAAGACCCGGGACTAGCGGTGTCGGGACCCAGTACTTC. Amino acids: CASSLRPGTSGVGTQYF.